These 5 T cell receptor beta chains originate from one sample sequenced in a study of cytotoxic CD8 clonotypes in ibrutinib-treated CLL. The table came from immunoSEQ multiplex PCR; TCRdb's copy has only in-frame clones and leaves some out. The data show 150,000 to 250,000 clones, about 72% seen once. This sample comprised PBMCs, obtained after 24 months of ibrutinib treatment. Every receptor here comes from a human donor with chronic lymphocytic leukemia.

This clone was seen just once. This chain links TRBV27 with TRBJ1-1, with TRBD1 identical over 7 bases. The ends lost 4 bases at V and 0 bases at J; junction bases unmatched: 2. The CDR3 totals 14 residues. From germline, CDR1 is MNHEY and CDR2 SMNVEV (reference sequence). The CDR3 here is CASSSTGMNTEAFF. CDR3 in DNA: TGTGCCAGCAGTTCGACAGGGATGAACACTGAAGCTTTCTTT.

The rearrangement links TRBV15 to TRBJ2-7; D ambiguous. Per the germline V gene, CDR1 is LNHNV and CDR2 is YYDKDF (reference sequence). This CDR3 region has 12 residues. V lost 0 bases and J lost 7, with 7 bases in between. CDR3 sequence: CATSRDRREQYF. Written as DNA, the CDR3 is TGTGCCACCAGCAGAGATCGACGGGAGCAGTACTTC.

The rearrangement joins TRBV4-3 to TRBJ2-1, with D perhaps being TRBD1 or TRBD2 (7 bases each). Germline V gene sequence: CDR1 LGHNA, CDR2 YSLEER. The CDR3 contains 18 residues. Trimming removed 0 bases from V and 9 bases from J, with 24 bases in between. CDR3: CASSQDEAVAGGGGEQFF. The CDR3 DNA reads as TGCGCCAGCAGCCAAGATGAGGCTGTGGCAGGGGGGGGAGGTGAGCAGTTCTTC.

This clone was seen just once. The chain employs TRBV6-5 and TRBJ1-1; unclear D gene. CDR1 and CDR2 (germline): MNHEY, SVGAGI. Trimming stripped 2 bases from V and 3 bases from J, with 4 bases between. The CDR3 spans 12 residues. CDR3 residues: CASSYEYTEAFF. CDR3 nucleotide sequence: TGTGCCAGCAGTTACGAATACACTGAAGCTTTCTTT.

This clone was recorded a few times. This chain uses TRBV7-9 with TRBJ2-7; D gene uncertain. Germline V gene lookup returns CDR1 SEHNR and CDR2 FQNEAQ (reference sequence). The CDR3 extends over 14 amino acids. V lost 2 bases and J lost 5, with 13 bases in between. CDR3 region: CASSLWSDGHEQYF. The CDR3 DNA follows: TGTGCCAGCAGCTTATGGAGCGATGGGCACGAGCAGTACTTC. The variable domain in full, with the rest retrieved from reference TRBV7-9 and TRBJ2-7, is DTGVSQNPRHKITKRGQNVTFRCDPISEHNRLYWYRQTLGQGPEFLTYFQNEAQLEKSRLLSDRFSAERPKGSFSTLEIQRTEQGDSAMYLCASSLWSDGHEQYFGPGTRLTVT.